The sequence of this T cell receptor (beta chain) was determined in a study of blood T cell repertoires in COVID-19 (dated by TCRdb to about 2020). Notes on the research overall: The collaborator samples originated in the United States, Italy and Spain and spanned the acute and convalescent phases of COVID-19. The prospective study material was composed of cDNA or gDNA derived from T cells, B-cell-depleted T cells, or PBMCs. Deeply sampled blood TCRbeta repertoires from subjects exposed to, actively infected with, or recovered from COVID-19 were included in the dataset. A freely available public database, intended as a resource for researchers studying the immune response to SARS-CoV-2, is where the repertoires were released. The samples were drawn from two sources: the first 160 participants of the ongoing ImmuneRACE study, and 1,254 subjects contributed by 6 global collaborators. A de-identified subject ID, COVID-19 status, age in years and sex were almost always included in the sample metadata. Where HLA class I and class II types were available, the types were taken from metadata supplied by the sample provider, not from assay-based typing. Findings and caveats that apply to the study as a whole: The amount of clinical and demographic metadata varied by source and participant and was provided uncurated.

TCRbeta CDR3 regions were amplified from genomic DNA by means of the immunoSEQ Assay, a bias-controlled multiplex PCR. In the original analysis: Nucleated cell counts per sample were estimated from amplification of reference gene primers within the assay. To quantify the absolute abundance of each unique TCRbeta CDR3 rearrangement, sequence reads were collapsed and filtered. Productive Simpson clonality was computed per sample as the square root of Simpson's diversity index over productive rearrangements. TCRdb mirrors the immuneACCESS table, restricted to in-frame sequences. Some clones are absent from its copies; in checked studies, under half trace to an unresolved V gene, and the reason for the others is unknown. D and trimming come from the DNA, and the V and J calls and clone size come from that table. The sample table contains 250,000 to 300,000 clones; only one count was recorded for approximately 90% of them. The ten largest clones represent roughly 1.1% of the sample.

For this clone: Its specific antigen is unknown. No qualities accompany the bases; no much larger clone lies one base away.

V has 0 bases trimmed and J has 6 bases trimmed; junction bases matching no gene number 2. From cysteine to phenylalanine, the CDR3 is 15 amino acids long. CDR3 DNA only is kept here, 45 bases in frame from base 1. Reading the germline V gene gives CDR1 MNHEY and CDR2 SVGAGI. In the prospective study, participants were 18 to 89 years old, resided in 24 geographic areas of the United States, and were enrolled through a virtual design. In the prospective study, cohorts were assigned on the basis of participant-reported clinical history obtained from a screening survey and a study questionnaire. Recovered participants in ImmuneRACE Cohort 3 were defined by two consecutive negative NP/OP PCR tests, clearance by a healthcare professional, or resolution of symptoms. Mobile phlebotomists in the prospective study collected whole blood, serum and a nasopharyngeal or oropharyngeal swab from every participant. Prospective study participants could optionally give additional blood draws and questionnaires over an approximately 2-month period. Before DNA extraction, blood samples from the prospective study were shipped at room temperature or frozen.

The V gene is TRBV6-5 and the J gene is TRBJ1-6; 7 nucleotides in the junction match TRBD1. Sequenced sample: PBMCs or T cells enriched from blood (not recorded which). The receptor was derived from a woman aged 30 to 39 who had recovered from COVID-19. Here is the DNA: TGTGCCAGCAGTTACTCGGCAGGGGGTAATTCACCCCTCCACTTT. The encoded protein is CASSYSAGGNSPLHF.